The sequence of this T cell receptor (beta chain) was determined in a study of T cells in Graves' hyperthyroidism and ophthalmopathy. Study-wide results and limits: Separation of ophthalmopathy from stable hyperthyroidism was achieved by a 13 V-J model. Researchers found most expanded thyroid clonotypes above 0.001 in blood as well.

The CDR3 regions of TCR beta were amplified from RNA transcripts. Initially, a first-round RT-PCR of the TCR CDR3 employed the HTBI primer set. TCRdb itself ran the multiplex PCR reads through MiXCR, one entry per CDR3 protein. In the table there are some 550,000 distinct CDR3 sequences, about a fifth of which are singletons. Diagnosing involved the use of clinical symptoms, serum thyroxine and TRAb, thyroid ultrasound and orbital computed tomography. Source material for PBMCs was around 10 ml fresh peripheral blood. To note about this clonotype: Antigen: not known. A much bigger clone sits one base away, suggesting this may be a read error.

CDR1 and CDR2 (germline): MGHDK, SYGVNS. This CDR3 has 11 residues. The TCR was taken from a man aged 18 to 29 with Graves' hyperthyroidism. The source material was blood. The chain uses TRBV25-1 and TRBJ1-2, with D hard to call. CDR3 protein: CVSSLKEGYTF. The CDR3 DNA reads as TGTGTCAGCAGTCTCAAAGAAGGCTACACCTTC.